The clone carrying this T cell receptor beta chain was seen a few times. The data belong to a study of T cells in Graves' hyperthyroidism and ophthalmopathy. CDR3 length: 14 amino acids. The V gene lost 9 bases and the J gene lost 0 bases, with 11 bases spanning the gap. The germline CDR1 and CDR2 sequences are SNHLY and FYNNEI. Amplification targeted TCR beta CDR3 regions from RNA transcripts. HTBI primers were employed in a first-round RT-PCR of the TCR CDR3. TCRdb called the multiplex PCR reads again in MiXCR, with one record for every CDR3 protein. The sample consists of hundreds of thousands of distinct CDR3 sequences, more than 11% of them appearing once.

Sequencing was performed on blood. The receptor was derived from a woman aged 30 to 39 with Graves' hyperthyroidism. The rearrangement uses TRBV2 and TRBJ2-2, with a tentative D call TRBD2 (5 bases). The CDR3 DNA is TGTGCCAGAGCCGGGAACGCGAACACCGGGGAGCTGTTTTTT. Its translation: CARAGNANTGELFF. The full variable domain, in which reference TRBV2 and TRBJ2-2 provide the parts outside the CDR3, is EPEVTQTPSHQVTQMGQEVILRCVPISNHLYFYWYRQILGQKVEFLVSFYNNEISEKSEIFDDQFSVERPDGSNFTLKIRSTKLEDSAMYFCARAGNANTGELFFGEGSRLTVL.